This T cell receptor beta chain emerged from a study of tumor-infiltrating lymphocytes in primary liver carcinoma (dated by TCRdb to 2017 to 2019). A note on the overall study: Between late 2015 and early 2016, a handful of patients in China with histopathologically diagnosed primary liver carcinoma had surgical resection. Tumors of the five patients were stage T1-T3 N0M0 with maximum diameters of roughly 4.2 to 11 cm. Roughly 3.5 to 8 million productive TCRbeta reads were obtained per sample, and no significant difference in read depth was found between tissue types. The study combined TCRbeta repertoire sequencing, expression microarrays and whole-exome sequencing across five regions of each liver tumor, with adjacent normal tissue and blood. Hepatocellular carcinoma (four) or combined HCC and intrahepatic cholangiocarcinoma (one) was present in the five patients, who were three men and two women aged 30 to 69 years. Repertoires from technical replicates were highly reproducible, with mean shared-clone rates roughly 0.87 and correlation coefficients above 0.95. A total of some 35 specimens from 5 patients underwent TCRbeta repertoire sequencing, comprising around 25 tumor regions, 5 adjacent noncancerous liver tissues and 5 peripheral blood samples.

Starting from approximately 500 ng total RNA, TCRbeta-specific cDNA was produced by reverse transcription with a constant-region primer and ProtoScript II reverse transcriptase. Three nested multiplex PCR rounds, following a slightly modified ARM-PCR procedure, were used to build the TCRbeta libraries. Sample barcodes and Illumina adapters were attached in a final 25-cycle PCR using Deep VentR polymerase. Before sequencing, amplicons of 200-500 bp were gel-purified using a QIAquick gel extraction kit. The TCRbeta amplicons were sequenced with 250-bp paired-end reads on an Illumina HiSeq 2500. The authors processed their data as follows. Reads were quality-trimmed with Trimmomatic v0.33, and paired reads were merged with FLASH v1.2.11 to recover full CDR3 sequences. MiGEC v1.2.1b assigned V, D and J germline segments to the rearranged TCRbeta sequences. Clonotype statistics and Shannon-Wiener diversity indices were calculated with VDJtools v1.0.0. To cut down on sampling bias, every analysis after diversity analysis relied on just the 250 most abundant clonotypes from each sample. The public reads were quality trimmed at Q25 with fastp and then assembled into clones with MiXCR by TCRdb, keeping productive beta chains. Every CDR3 protein is listed once, alongside the most common genes and DNA of its rows. TCRdb, not the authors, supplied the V and J calls. The sample contains approximately 310,000 distinct CDR3 sequences, approximately 65% of them found a single time. Approximately 9% of the sample is in the top ten clones.

Beyond this particular receptor, the publication reports: Because only the TCR beta chain was sequenced and unpaired alpha chains were not captured, true repertoire diversity is likely underestimated. Compared with blood, tumors had a significantly larger share of the repertoire taken up by the top 250 clones (p = 0.039). Repertoire overlap was higher between tumor regions (mean roughly 35%) than tumor-adjacent (approximately 17%) or tumor-blood (roughly 14%) pairs, consistent with antigen-driven expansion. Since the samples were bulk and unsorted, there was no way to compare CD4+ and CD8+ T cell repertoires. The study included only a few patients, and the authors note findings should be validated in a larger study.

Blood RNA was extracted from unsorted whole blood with TRIzol reagent; germline DNA came from the DNeasy Blood & Tissue kit. At the time of sampling, the patients were treatment-naive and had chronic HBV infection. Before surgery, approximately 3.7 milliliters of peripheral blood were drawn into K2EDTA tubes. As concerns this clonotype: The specificity of this receptor is unknown. Base qualities are not at hand, and no much larger clone is one base apart.

The clonotype originates from a middle-aged man with primary liver carcinoma and hepatitis B virus infection. The sequenced sample consisted of peripheral blood.

The base sequence is TGCGCCAGCAGCTTGGTTGGCGCGAGGTCCTACAATGAGCAGTTCTTC. The translation is CASSLVGARSYNEQFF. The chain links TRBV5-1 with TRBJ2-1, with no confident D gene call. CDR1 and CDR2 (SGHRS, YFSETQ) derive from the germline V gene. Between the V and J ends, shortened by 0 bases and 1 base respectively, the junction contains 11 bases. The CDR3 covers 16 residues, taking in both the cysteine and the phenylalanine. This entry keeps only the CDR3 DNA: 48 bases, framed from base 1. Reference TRBV5-1 and TRBJ2-1 genes cover what lies past the CDR3, so the full variable domain is KAGVTQTPRYLIKTRGQQVTLSCSPISGHRSVSWYQQTPGQGLQFLFEYFSETQRNKGNFPGRFSGRQFSNSRSEMNVSTLELGDSALYLCASSLVGARSYNEQFFGPGTRLTVL.